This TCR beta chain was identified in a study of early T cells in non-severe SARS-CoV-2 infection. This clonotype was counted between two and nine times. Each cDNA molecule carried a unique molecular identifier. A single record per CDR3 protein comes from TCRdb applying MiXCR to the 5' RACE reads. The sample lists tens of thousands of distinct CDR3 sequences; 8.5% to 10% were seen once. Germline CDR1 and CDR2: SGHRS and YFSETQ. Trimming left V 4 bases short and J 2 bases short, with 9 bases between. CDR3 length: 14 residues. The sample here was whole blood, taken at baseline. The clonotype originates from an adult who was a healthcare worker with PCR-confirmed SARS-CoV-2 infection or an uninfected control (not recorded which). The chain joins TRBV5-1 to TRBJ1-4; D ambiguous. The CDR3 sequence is CASSNLGTNEKLFF. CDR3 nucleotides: TGCGCCAGCAGCAATCTGGGCACTAATGAAAAACTGTTTTTT. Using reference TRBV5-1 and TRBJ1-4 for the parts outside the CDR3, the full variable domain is KAGVTQTPRYLIKTRGQQVTLSCSPISGHRSVSWYQQTPGQGLQFLFEYFSETQRNKGNFPGRFSGRQFSNSRSEMNVSTLELGDSALYLCASSNLGTNEKLFFGSGTQLSVL.